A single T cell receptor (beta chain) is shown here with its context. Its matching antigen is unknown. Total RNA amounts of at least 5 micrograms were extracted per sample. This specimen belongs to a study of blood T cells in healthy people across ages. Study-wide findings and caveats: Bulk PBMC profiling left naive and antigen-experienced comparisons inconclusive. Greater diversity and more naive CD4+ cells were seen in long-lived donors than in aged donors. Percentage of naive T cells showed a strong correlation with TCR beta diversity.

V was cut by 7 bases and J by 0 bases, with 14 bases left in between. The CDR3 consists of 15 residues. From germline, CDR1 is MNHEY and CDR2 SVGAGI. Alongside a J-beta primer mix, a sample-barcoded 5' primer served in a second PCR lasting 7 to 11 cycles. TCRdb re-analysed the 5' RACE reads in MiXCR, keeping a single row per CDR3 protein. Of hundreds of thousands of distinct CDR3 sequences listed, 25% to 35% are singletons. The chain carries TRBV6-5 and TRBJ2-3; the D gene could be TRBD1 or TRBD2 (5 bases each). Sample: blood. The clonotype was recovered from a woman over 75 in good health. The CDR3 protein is CASKGPGRSTDTQYF. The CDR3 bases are TGTGCCAGCAAAGGCCCGGGGCGAAGCACAGATACGCAGTATTTT.